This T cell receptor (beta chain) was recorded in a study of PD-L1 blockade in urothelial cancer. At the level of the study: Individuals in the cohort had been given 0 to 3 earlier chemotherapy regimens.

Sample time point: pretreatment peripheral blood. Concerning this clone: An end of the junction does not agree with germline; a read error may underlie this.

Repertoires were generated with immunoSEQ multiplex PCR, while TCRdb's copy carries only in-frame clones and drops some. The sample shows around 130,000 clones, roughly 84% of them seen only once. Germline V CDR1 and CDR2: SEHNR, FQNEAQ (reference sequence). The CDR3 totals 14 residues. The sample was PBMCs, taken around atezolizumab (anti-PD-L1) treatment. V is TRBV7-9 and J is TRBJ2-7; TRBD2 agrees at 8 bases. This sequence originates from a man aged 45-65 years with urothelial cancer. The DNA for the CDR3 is TGTGCCAGCAGCTCGGGGGGGGGAAGCGGGACACGACACTTC. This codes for CASSSGGGSGTRHF.